The text below deals with one T cell receptor (beta chain). It has no known antigen specificity. Base qualities were left out, and no much larger clone turns up one base away. Sequenced using an Illumina HiSeq 1500. Through fastp at Q25 and MiXCR, TCRdb rebuilt clones from the public reads, retaining in-frame beta chains. Rows are combined by CDR3 protein, so each entry shows the most common genes and DNA. Within this sample are approximately 320,000 distinct CDR3 sequences, with over 7.5% of them counted one time only. Clones ranked in the top ten supply approximately 4.5% of the sample. The data are from a study of T cell repertoires in cytomegalovirus infection (dated by TCRdb to the late 2010s). Concerning the study at large: Donor HLA type was relevant to the analysis, because carriage of CMV infection together with the matching HLA type was indicated by public TCR beta signatures.

Broad study findings and their caveats: Carriers of CMV infection plus the relevant HLA type were discriminated by the cumulative frequency of public TCR beta family members in the study cohort and in an independent approximately 400-donor cohort. The ex vivo response was dominated by HLA-C-restricted CMV-specific TCR beta clonotypes, which also provided the single most frequent clonotype in two of eight donors.

The sample consisted of PBMCs. This TCR was sampled from a human donor in good health (CMV status not recorded). Some clones in this sample may be carry-over from other donors' samples.

Here the CDR3 is given as CASSLLEDSKSRGYTF. The bases are TGTGCCAGCTCACTTCTAGAAGACAGCAAATCTCGCGGCTACACCTTC. The sequence links TRBV18 to TRBJ1-2; 5 matching bases give a weak D call of TRBD1. From cysteine to phenylalanine, the CDR3 is 16 amino acids long. The DNA shown is the 48-base CDR3, in frame from base 1. V and J lose 4 bases and 8 bases, and a span of 23 bases separates them. CDR1 is given as KGHSH and CDR2 as LQKENI, both from the germline V gene. The full variable domain, completed from the reference TRBV18 and TRBJ1-2 proteins outside the CDR3, reads NAGVMQNPRHLVRRRGQEARLRCSPMKGHSHVYWYRQLPEEGLKFMVYLQKENIIDESGMPKERFSAEFPKEGPSILRIQQVVRGDSAAYFCASSLLEDSKSRGYTFGSGTRLTVV.